The source of this T cell receptor beta chain is a study of identical twins. One entry per CDR3 protein, called by TCRdb with MiXCR from the 5' RACE reads. This table holds approximately 210,000 distinct CDR3 sequences, about 16% found once. This CDR3 has 15 amino acids. In germline, CDR1 is MNHEY, CDR2 SVGEGT. V lost 6 bases and J 3 bases, leaving 18 bases between the germline ends. Many counts were recorded for this clonotype. These sequences were also reported in another study, on T cells expressing NK-cell markers. That work contributes: From sorted CD3+CD56+NKG2C+, CD3+CD56+NKG2C- and CD3+CD56-NKG2C+ T cells came the TCR beta repertoires. A handful of donors showed these clonotypes also leading the CD3+CD56-NKG2C+ fraction.

The chain has TRBV6-2 or TRBV6-3 and TRBJ2-7; TRBD1 is a possible D gene (5 bases). This clonotype was sampled from a woman aged 18 to 35 in good health. The sample was CD8+ T cells sorted from blood. The CDR3, as DNA: TGTGCCAGCAGCCTAAGCGAGACAGACATCTACGAGCAGTACTTC. Protein product: CASSLSETDIYEQYF.